This TCR beta chain originates from a study of blood T cells in healthy people across ages. Primers used in a second PCR of about 6 to 11 cycles were a sample-barcoded 5' primer and a J-beta primer mix. TCRdb reprocessed the 5' RACE reads with MiXCR, giving one entry per CDR3 protein. The sample has 1.8 million or so distinct CDR3 sequences; about two fifths are singletons. Germline V lookup: CDR1 MNHEY, CDR2 SVGEGT. The V and J ends lost 0 bases and 8 bases respectively, with 17 bases between them. The length of the CDR3 is 16 residues. Sequencing was performed on blood. The V and J genes are TRBV6-2 or TRBV6-3 and TRBJ2-1, with a tentative D call TRBD2 (6 bases). The TCR originated in a human donor in good health. The CDR3 DNA sequence: TGTGCCAGCAGTTACTCGGGGGACTCGAAACGGCATGAGCAGTTCTTC. It is translated as CASSYSGDSKRHEQFF.